The 16 T cell receptor beta chains given below trace back to one sample, sequenced in a study of identical twins. MiXCR, run by TCRdb on the 5' RACE reads, gives a single entry per CDR3 protein. There are about 240,000 distinct CDR3 sequences in the sample; approximately 11% occur only once, and roughly 4% lies in the top ten. The same data also contributed to another study, on yellow fever vaccine responses in identical twins.

The specimen sequenced was memory (CD45RO+) T cells sorted from blood. The origin of the receptors is a woman aged 18-35 years in good health.

This clonotype was detected only a few times. The chain couples TRBV5-1 to TRBJ2-5; D is possibly TRBD2 (5 bases). With 5 bases removed from V and 3 bases from J, the gap between germline ends came to 20 bases. Germline V gene data show CDR1 as SGHRS and CDR2 as YFSETQ. The CDR3 runs 16 residues. CDR3 amino acids: CASSFQGSRVEETQYF. DNA for the CDR3: TGCGCCAGCAGTTTCCAAGGGAGCCGGGTCGAAGAGACCCAGTACTTC.

With respect to this clonotype: Its ends do not fully match the called genes, so a read error is possible. The chain carries TRBV3-1 and TRBJ1-2; a possible D gene is TRBD1 (5 bases). The V gene's germline CDR1 is LGHDT and CDR2 YNNKEL (reference sequence). The CDR3 is 12 amino acids. CDR3 DNA: TGTGCCAGCAGTCAAGGGGTAGGTGGCTACACCTTC. This translates into CASSQGVGGYTF.

This clonotype was counted ten times or more. The V call is TRBV4-3, the J call TRBJ2-7; D perhaps matches TRBD2 (7 bases). CDR1 LGHNA and CDR2 YSLEER come from the germline V gene. The CDR3 runs 17 residues. V was clipped by 1 base and J by 3 bases, with 19 bases between them. CDR3 sequence (DNA): TGCGCCAGCAGCCAAGTGGGTAGCGGAGGGGGGGTCTACGAGCAGTACTTC. Its translation is CASSQVGSGGGVYEQYF.

The chain links TRBV5-5 to TRBJ1-5; D call uncertain. This CDR3 region has 15 residues. Germline-derived CDR1 and CDR2 are SGHKS and YYEKEE (reference sequence). The V and J ends lost 0 bases and 0 bases respectively, with 7 bases between them. In DNA form, the CDR3 reads TGTGCCAGCAGCTTGGGGCAGGATAGCAATCAGCCCCAGCATTTT. The encoded protein is CASSLGQDSNQPQHF.

In this sample, this clonotype turned up many times. The chain employs TRBV5-1 and TRBJ1-5; 7 bases match TRBD1. The CDR3 spans 14 residues. Germline V CDR1 and CDR2: SGHRS, YFSETQ. After removal of 4 bases from V and 2 bases from J, the junction contained 3 bases not matched to a gene. The CDR3 here is CASSTTGGNQPQHF. The CDR3 DNA follows: TGCGCCAGCAGCACTACAGGGGGCAATCAGCCCCAGCATTTT.

This clonotype was observed a few times. CDR3 residues: CASSADQRETQYF. Written as DNA, the CDR3 is TGCGCCAGCAGCGCGGACCAGAGGGAGACCCAGTACTTC. The chain couples TRBV5-1 to TRBJ2-5; no definite D call. Germline V lookup: CDR1 SGHRS, CDR2 YFSETQ. Deletions cut 4 bases from V and 5 bases from J, with 12 bases between. This CDR3 is built from 13 residues.

This clonotype was picked up a small number of times. V is TRBV28 and J is TRBJ2-3, with 7 bases matching TRBD1. The CDR3 contains 17 residues. V lost 4 bases and J lost 0; bases outside the gene matches: 10. Germline lookup yields CDR1 MDHEN and CDR2 SYDVKM. The CDR3 loop reads CASSSTGEVASTDTQYF. CDR3 nucleotide sequence: TGTGCCAGCAGTTCAACAGGGGAAGTGGCTAGCACAGATACGCAGTATTTT.

The V gene is TRBV27, the J gene TRBJ2-3; D perhaps matches TRBD2 (5 bases). Trimming shortened V by 2 bases and J by 8 bases, and 8 bases separated the two germline ends. CDR1 is MNHEY and CDR2 is SMNVEV in the germline V gene (reference sequence). This CDR3 comprises 12 residues. Here the CDR3 DNA reads TGTGCCAGCAGTTTAGAGGGAGCTACGCAGTATTTT. Amino acids: CASSLEGATQYF.

The table lists this clonotype with many counts. This rearrangement joins TRBV12-3 or TRBV12-4 to TRBJ2-3, with D possibly matching TRBD1 (6 bases). Trimming removed 1 base at V and 7 bases at J, with 15 bases between. This CDR3 region has 15 residues. The CDR3 DNA reads as TGTGCCAGCAGTTTAGAACAGGGAAATCGGCATACGCAGTATTTT. This sequence encodes CASSLEQGNRHTQYF.

In its sample, this clonotype was seen a few times. This chain links TRBV3-1 with TRBJ2-2; 10 nucleotides line up with TRBD2. From germline, CDR1 is LGHDT and CDR2 YNNKEL (reference sequence). CDR3 length: 16 amino acids. The J segment lost 1 base and the V segment lost 4 bases, leaving 3 bases of the junction unmatched. CDR3 loop: CASSRVAGGNTGELFF. The CDR3 nucleotides are TGTGCCAGCAGCCGAGTAGCGGGGGGGAACACCGGGGAGCTGTTTTTT.

In its sample, this clonotype was seen many times. V and J are TRBV7-9 and TRBJ2-7; D is ambiguous. The germline V gene has CDR1 SEHNR and CDR2 FQNEAQ (reference sequence). V gave up 5 bases and J gave up 3 bases, with 5 bases separating them. This CDR3 is built from 11 residues. The CDR3 protein is CASSTYYEQYF. The CDR3 bases are TGTGCCAGCAGCACATACTACGAGCAGTACTTC.

In nucleotides, the CDR3 is TGTGCCAGCAGTCCCGGGACTAGATGGGACAATGAGCAGTTCTTC. This translates into CASSPGTRWDNEQFF. V is TRBV6-1 and J is TRBJ2-1; 8 bases map to TRBD2. Per germline, CDR1 MNHNS and CDR2 SASEGT. There are 15 residues in the CDR3. Trimming removed 5 bases from V and 5 bases from J; junction bases left unmatched: 8.

The rearrangement uses TRBV19 and TRBJ2-2; D is possibly TRBD2 (6 bases). CDR3 length equals 13 residues. Germline V lookup: CDR1 LNHDA, CDR2 SQIVND (reference sequence). The V and J ends lost 10 bases and 4 bases respectively, with 13 bases between them. CDR3 nucleotides: TGTGCCAAAAAAGGGAGGCTCACCGGGGAGCTGTTTTTT. It is translated as CAKKGRLTGELFF.

The V and J genes are TRBV23-1 and TRBJ2-7; 7 nucleotides agree with TRBD1. TRBV23-1 is given ORF status, its function remaining uncertain. Losses at the gene ends were 4 bases for V and 6 bases for J; bases not matched to a gene: 12. The CDR3 extends over 15 amino acids. The CDR3 loop is CASSPPNRGSSEQYF. The CDR3 DNA sequence: TGCGCCAGCAGTCCGCCCAACAGGGGTTCGTCCGAGCAGTACTTC.

Only a few counts were recorded for this clonotype. This sequence joins TRBV11-2 and TRBJ2-3; the D is unclear. Germline V lookup: CDR1 SGHAT, CDR2 FQNNGV. This CDR3 comprises 12 residues. V lost 8 bases, J lost 5 bases, and 11 bases lay in between. CDR3 in amino acids: CASAMEGDTQYF. The CDR3 coding sequence is TGTGCCAGCGCTATGGAAGGAGATACGCAGTATTTT. The full variable domain, completed using reference TRBV11-2 and TRBJ2-3, is EAGVAQSPRYKIIEKRQSVAFWCNPISGHATLYWYQQILGQGPKLLIQFQNNGVVDDSQLPKDRFSAERLKGVDSTLKIQPAKLEDSAVYLCASAMEGDTQYFGPGTRLTVL.

The sample holds a few counts of this clonotype. The genes are TRBV6-5 and TRBJ2-6; no definite D call. CDR3 size: 16 residues. Germline V gene lookup returns CDR1 MNHEY and CDR2 SVGAGI. Trimming removed 1 base at V and 0 bases at J, with 7 bases between. The CDR3 protein is CASSYLALSGANVLTF. The CDR3 DNA sequence: TGTGCCAGCAGTTACTTGGCCCTCTCTGGGGCCAACGTCCTGACTTTC.